Listed here are 12 T cell receptor beta chains from one sample, sequenced in a study of T cells after posttransplantation cyclophosphamide. Using immunoSEQ multiplex PCR, the repertoire was profiled, and TCRdb retains in-frame clones only, with some absent. This repertoire holds 35,000 to 40,000 clones, and none appear only once. Sequencing was performed on PBMCs. These receptors were taken from a man in his fifties or sixties in good health, CMV-negative, and a related stem cell transplant donor.

This clone was recorded at least ten times. The chain has TRBV6-6 and TRBJ2-2; 9 bases fit TRBD1. Germline V gene sequence: CDR1 MNHNY, CDR2 SVGAGI (reference sequence). The CDR3 length is 14 residues. V shed 6 bases, J shed 9 bases, and the junction held 8 bases outside the gene matches. The CDR3 region has the DNA TGTGCCAGCAGCCGAACACAGGGGGCTAGGGAGCTGTTTTTT. This sequence encodes CASSRTQGARELFF.

This clone was seen many times. The chain joins TRBV5-6 to TRBJ2-5, with a possible D match to TRBD1 (6 bases). The CDR3 sequence is 12 residues long. Between the trimmed V and J ends, which lost 5 bases and 4 bases, there was a span of 9 bases. Germline-derived CDR1 and CDR2 are SGHDT and YYEEEE. Written as DNA, the CDR3 is TGTGCCAGCAGGTTCAGGGGAGAGACCCAGTACTTC. Translation: CASRFRGETQYF.

This clone was counted between two and nine times. V usage is TRBV27 and J usage is TRBJ1-1; D gene unclear. Germline lookup yields CDR1 MNHEY and CDR2 SMNVEV (reference sequence). V lost 5 bases to trimming and J lost 6 bases, with 16 bases between them. This CDR3 has 14 amino acids. CDR3 DNA: TGTGCCAGCAGTCAAAATGCAGCGAGGCCTGAAGCTTTCTTT. Amino acids: CASSQNAARPEAFF.

This clone was seen at least ten times. This chain links TRBV5-4 with TRBJ2-1, with 8 bases that match TRBD1. This CDR3 comprises 16 residues. Germline V CDR1 and CDR2: SGHNT, YYREEE (reference sequence). V gave up 3 bases and J gave up 4 bases; unmatched junction bases: 9. The CDR3 loop reads CASSSGLQGAYNEQFF. The CDR3, as DNA: TGTGCCAGCAGCTCGGGACTCCAGGGGGCTTACAATGAGCAGTTCTTC.

This clone was recorded at least ten times. This chain links TRBV7-3 with TRBJ2-1; 9 bases are a match to TRBD2. The germline V gene encodes CDR1 SGHTA and CDR2 FQGTGA. J was trimmed by 9 bases and V by 5 bases; bases with no gene match: 11. This CDR3 has 15 amino acids. The CDR3: CASSPQTGLAGEQFF. As DNA, the CDR3 is TGTGCCAGCAGCCCCCAAACGGGACTAGCTGGTGAGCAGTTCTTC.

This clone was counted at least ten times. The chain is built from TRBV19 and TRBJ1-2, with 9 bases fitting TRBD1. V lost 4 bases to trimming and J lost 3 bases; unmatched junction nucleotides: 6. The CDR3 contains 15 residues. Germline CDR1 LNHDA, CDR2 SQIVND (reference sequence). The CDR3 region has the DNA TGTGCCAGTAGTACCCGGACAGGGGCCGACTATGGCTACACCTTC. This sequence encodes CASSTRTGADYGYTF.

This clone has a count of ten or more. The chain recombines TRBV7-6 with TRBJ2-7; D unresolved. Germline lookup yields CDR1 SGHVS and CDR2 FNYEAQ. The CDR3 covers 13 residues. V dropped 5 bases and J dropped 2 bases, with 10 bases sitting between them. The CDR3 spells CASSPPITYEQYF. The CDR3 bases are TGTGCCAGCAGCCCACCTATAACCTACGAGCAGTACTTC.

This clone was found many times. This chain links TRBV6-1 with TRBJ1-5; 10 nucleotides align to TRBD1. Germline lookup yields CDR1 MNHNS and CDR2 SASEGT. The CDR3 has 14 residues. With V trimmed by 7 bases and J by 4 bases, 4 bases remained unmatched. The CDR3, as DNA: TGTGCCAGCATCAGGACAGGGGGGAATCAGCCCCAGCATTTT. Translated, it gives CASIRTGGNQPQHF.

This clone was detected many times. This chain connects TRBV7-9 to TRBJ2-5, with TRBD1 as a possible D gene (6 bases). The V gene's germline CDR1 is SEHNR and CDR2 FQNEAQ (reference sequence). The CDR3 contains 14 residues. Trimming stripped 3 bases from V and 0 bases from J, with 8 bases between. The CDR3 here is CASSFRGNQETQYF. In nucleotides, the CDR3 is TGTGCCAGCAGCTTCAGGGGCAACCAAGAGACCCAGTACTTC.

There are a few counts of this clone. This chain connects TRBV7-9 to TRBJ2-5; D uncertain. The V gene's germline CDR1 is SEHNR and CDR2 FQNEAQ (reference sequence). The CDR3 is 14 residues long. Trimming stripped 2 bases from V and 1 base from J, with 8 bases between. The CDR3 here is CASSLYNSQETQYF. CDR3 in DNA: TGTGCCAGCAGCTTATATAACAGCCAAGAGACCCAGTACTTC.

This clone has ten or more counts. The V call is TRBV18, the J call TRBJ1-2; D perhaps matches TRBD1 (5 bases). The germline V gene has CDR1 KGHSH and CDR2 LQKENI. This CDR3 is built from 12 residues. Trimming took 8 bases from V and 1 from J, leaving 8 bases between them. The CDR3: CASEGVNYGYTF. Written as DNA, the CDR3 is TGTGCCAGCGAAGGGGTTAACTATGGCTACACCTTC.

In this sample, this clone turned up many times. This sequence joins TRBV29-1 and TRBJ2-5; the D gene is possibly TRBD1 (5 bases). The CDR3 covers 12 residues. Germline values: CDR1 SQVTM, CDR2 ANQGSEA. V was cut by 4 bases and J by 5 bases, with 11 bases left in between. The CDR3 bases are TGCAGCGTTGGCAGGGCAGGTGAGACCCAGTACTTC. Its protein is CSVGRAGETQYF.